This T cell receptor (beta chain) was recovered during a study of T cell repertoires in ileal Crohn's disease. Around 0.45 micrograms of biopsy DNA per sample underwent TCRB immunosequencing. This table comes from immunoSEQ multiplex PCR, and its TCRdb copy is limited to in-frame clones, with some not included. Of approximately 6,400 clones in the sample, about 76% were seen once. V dropped 7 bases and J dropped 6 bases, with 10 bases sitting between them. The germline gives CDR1 SQVTM, CDR2 ANQGSEA. The CDR3 covers 11 residues. Of note for this clone: Its antigen is not identified.

Whole-study results and caveats: Active smokers at surgery had more clonal expansions than non-smokers.

This chain links TRBV29-1 with TRBJ2-1; D gene unclear. Sequencing was carried out using ileal tissue. This TCR derives from an adult with Crohn's disease. CDR3 in amino acids: CSGVSGNEQFF. The CDR3 DNA is TGCAGCGGCGTATCCGGCAATGAGCAGTTCTTC.